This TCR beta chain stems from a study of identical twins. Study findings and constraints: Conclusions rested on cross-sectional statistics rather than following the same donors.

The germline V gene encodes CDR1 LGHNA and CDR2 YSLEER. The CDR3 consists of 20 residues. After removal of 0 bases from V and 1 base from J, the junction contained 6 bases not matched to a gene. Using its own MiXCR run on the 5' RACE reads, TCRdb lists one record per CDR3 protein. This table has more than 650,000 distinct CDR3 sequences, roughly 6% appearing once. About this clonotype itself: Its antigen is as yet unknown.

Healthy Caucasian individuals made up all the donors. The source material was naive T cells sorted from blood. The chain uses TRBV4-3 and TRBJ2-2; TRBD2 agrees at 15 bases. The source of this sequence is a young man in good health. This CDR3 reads CASSQDLGTSGRLNTGELFF. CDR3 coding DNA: TGCGCCAGCAGCCAAGATCTAGGGACTAGCGGGAGGCTGAACACCGGGGAGCTGTTTTTT.